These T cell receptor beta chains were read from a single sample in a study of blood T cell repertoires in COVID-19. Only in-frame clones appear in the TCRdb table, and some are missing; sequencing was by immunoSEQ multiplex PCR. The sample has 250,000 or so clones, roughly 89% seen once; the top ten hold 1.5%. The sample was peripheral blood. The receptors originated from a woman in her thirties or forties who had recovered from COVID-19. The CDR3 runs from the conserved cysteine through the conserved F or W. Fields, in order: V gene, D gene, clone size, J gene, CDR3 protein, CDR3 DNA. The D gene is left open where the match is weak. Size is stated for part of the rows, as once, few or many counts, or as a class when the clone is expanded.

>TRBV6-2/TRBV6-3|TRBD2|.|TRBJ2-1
CASSPLGLAGGFYNEQFF
TGTGCCAGCAGCCCACTTGGACTAGCGGGGGGCTTCTACAATGAGCAGTTCTTC
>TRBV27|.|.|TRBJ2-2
CASRPGVSGTGELFF
TGTGCCAGCAGACCAGGGGTTTCAGGCACCGGGGAGCTGTTTTTT
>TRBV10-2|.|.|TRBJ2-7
CASSELNLGLSYEQYF
TGCGCCAGCAGTGAGCTTAACCTAGGCCTCTCCTACGAGCAGTACTTC
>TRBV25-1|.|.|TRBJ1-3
CASSELGTGFSGNTIYF
TGTGCCAGCAGTGAATTGGGAACAGGATTCTCTGGAAACACCATATATTTT
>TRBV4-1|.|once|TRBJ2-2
CASSQVQQITGELFF
TGCGCCAGCAGCCAAGTCCAACAGATCACCGGGGAGCTGTTTTTT
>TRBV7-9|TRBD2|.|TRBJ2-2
CASSLSGDTGELFF
TGTGCCAGCAGCCTTAGCGGGGACACCGGGGAGCTGTTTTTT
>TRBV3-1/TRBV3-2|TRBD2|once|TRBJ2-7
CASSQDRGSQGMATYYEQYF
TGTGCCAGCAGCCAAGATCGCGGGAGTCAGGGCATGGCCACTTACTACGAGCAGTACTTC
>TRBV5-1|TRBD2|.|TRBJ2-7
CASSLLQGGSYEQYF
TGCGCCAGCAGCCTTCTCCAGGGAGGGTCCTACGAGCAGTACTTC
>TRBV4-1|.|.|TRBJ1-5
CASSQDGFDTFNQPQHF
TGCGCCAGCAGCCAAGATGGGTTCGACACGTTCAATCAGCCCCAGCATTTT
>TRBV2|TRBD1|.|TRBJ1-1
CASTREGQGTVTEAFF
TGTGCCAGCACTCGGGAGGGACAGGGAACAGTCACTGAAGCTTTCTTT
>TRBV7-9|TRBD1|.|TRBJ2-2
CASSLGTGGTPANTGELFF
TGTGCCAGCAGCTTAGGGACAGGGGGAACTCCCGCGAACACCGGGGAGCTGTTTTTT
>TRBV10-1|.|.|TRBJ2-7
CASSVSQANYEEQYF
TGCGCCAGCAGTGTATCACAGGCCAACTACGAGGAGCAGTACTTC